Each of the 8 T cell receptor beta chains below was sequenced from the same sample in a study of T cell responses to AZD1222 COVID-19 vaccine. Assay: immunoSEQ multiplex PCR; the TCRdb copy retains only in-frame clones and omits some. The data contain over 100,000 clones, over 80% of them singletons. Sequences were derived from peripheral blood, sampled on day 0 of AZD1222 vaccination. The receptor set was obtained from an adult in good health.

The chain links TRBV6-5 to TRBJ1-1; TRBD1 matches at 8 bases. The CDR3 is 11 residues long. Germline-derived CDR1 and CDR2 are MNHEY and SVGAGI. J gave up 11 bases and V 6 bases, and 5 bases lay outside the gene matches. The CDR3 spells CASSDYRGAFF. The DNA of the CDR3 is TGTGCCAGCAGCGACTACAGGGGGGCTTTCTTT.

This clone occurred once. The rearrangement links TRBV4-1 to TRBJ1-4; no definite D call. Per germline, CDR1 MGHRA and CDR2 YSYEKL. With 0 bases removed from V and 3 bases from J, the gap between germline ends came to 8 bases. The CDR3 runs to 15 residues. The CDR3 nucleotides are TGCGCCAGCAGCCAAGATCGCGGGGCTAATGAAAAACTGTTTTTT. This encodes CASSQDRGANEKLFF.

This chain links TRBV12-1 with TRBJ1-5; the tabulated D call, TRBD1, remains unverified against the DNA. TRBV12-1 is termed a pseudogene. This CDR3 has 16 residues. The CDR3 nucleotides read TGTGCCAGCAGCCCTTGCCAGGGCCCGTCATATCAGCCCCAGCATTTT. This sequence encodes CASSPCQGPSYQPQHF.

The rearrangement joins TRBV28 to TRBJ2-7, with D perhaps assigned TRBD1 or TRBD2 (6 bases each). Trimming pared 6 bases from V and 2 bases from J, leaving 11 bases between. Germline-derived CDR1 and CDR2 are MDHEN and SYDVKM. The CDR3 sequence is 13 residues long. As DNA, the CDR3 is TGTGCCAGCAGCGGGGGCCTACCCTACGAGCAGTACTTC. Residues: CASSGGLPYEQYF.

The J gene is TRBJ2-2, the V gene TRBV7-9, with 13 bases fitting TRBD2. V lost 7 bases, J lost 6 bases, and 5 bases stayed unmatched. CDR3 length equals 15 residues. CDR1 and CDR2 from the germline V gene are SEHNR and FQNEAQ (reference sequence). Written as DNA, the CDR3 is TGTGCCAGCATCAGACTAGCGGGAGGATCCGGGGAGCTGTTTTTT. It yields the protein CASIRLAGGSGELFF. The full variable domain, its missing parts supplied by reference TRBV7-9 and TRBJ2-2, is DTGVSQNPRHKITKRGQNVTFRCDPISEHNRLYWYRQTLGQGPEFLTYFQNEAQLEKSRLLSDRFSAERPKGSFSTLEIQRTEQGDSAMYLCASIRLAGGSGELFFGEGSRLTVL.

This clone is a singleton in its sample. The V call is TRBV7-2, the J call TRBJ1-2; weak D call: TRBD1 (6 bases). V lost 3 bases to trimming and J lost 1 base, with 15 bases between them. Germline-derived CDR1 and CDR2 are SGHTA and FQGNSA. This CDR3 contains 16 residues. Here the CDR3 reads CASSFPGTSFNYGYTF. In DNA, the CDR3 is TGTGCCAGCAGCTTCCCAGGGACATCATTTAACTATGGCTACACCTTC. Looking up the rest from reference TRBV7-2 and TRBJ1-2 gives the full variable domain: GAGVSQSPSNKVTEKGKDVELRCDPISGHTALYWYRQSLGQGLEFLIYFQGNSAPDKSGLPSDRFSAERTGGSVSTLTIQRTQQEDSAVYLCASSFPGTSFNYGYTFGSGTRLTVV.

The chain is built from TRBV30 and TRBJ2-2; D is undetermined. The CDR3 extends over 13 amino acids. Per the germline V gene, CDR1 is GTSNPN and CDR2 is SVGIG (reference sequence). V gave up 0 bases and J gave up 8 bases, with 10 bases separating them. CDR3 coding DNA: TGTGCCTGGAGTGTACTCGCCCCAGGGGAGCTGTTTTTT. It encodes CAWSVLAPGELFF.

The rearrangement links TRBV11-2 to TRBJ1-6; D is ambiguous. The V end was cut by 1 base, the J end by 7 bases, with 5 bases between. This CDR3 contains 13 residues. Looked up from germline, CDR1 is SGHAT and CDR2 is FQNNGV. Written as DNA, the CDR3 is TGTGCCAGCAGCTTAGTAGGGAATTCACCCCTCCACTTT. This sequence encodes CASSLVGNSPLHF.